A selection of T cell receptor beta chains follows, all from one sample in a study of T-cell memory formation after mild COVID-19. TCRdb processed the 5' RACE reads anew with MiXCR; each CDR3 protein has one entry. The sample contains about 400,000 distinct CDR3 sequences, 15% to 20% of which appear only once. The sequencing sample was made of PBMCs or a T cell subset sorted from them (not recorded which). The receptors shown here come from a young man who had mild COVID-19 (a few samples of this study predate the infection). Cell type and time point are not known. Each CDR3 is given with its conserved first and last residue. Fields, in order: V gene, J gene, D gene, clone size, CDR3 DNA, CDR3 protein. D genes are given only for firm matches. Size tells how often a clone was seen (once, few, many) or the class of an expanded clone, and some rows leave it out.

TRBV5-6,TRBJ2-4,-,-,TGTGCCAGCAGCATACAGCAAAACATTCAGTACTTC,CASSIQQNIQYF
TRBV7-3,TRBJ2-3,-,-,TGTGCCAGCAGCTTAAATCTCGGACAGACTAGCACAGATACGCAGTATTTT,CASSLNLGQTSTDTQYF
TRBV5-4,TRBJ2-7,-,many,TGTGCCAGCAGCCTGGGCCTACAGGGCTACGAGCAGTACTTC,CASSLGLQGYEQYF
TRBV7-9,TRBJ2-7,-,-,TGTGCCAGCAGCTTCACTGGGGTGCACTACGAGCAGTACTTC,CASSFTGVHYEQYF
TRBV3-1,TRBJ2-3,TRBD1,-,TGTGCCAGCAGCCGGTGGACAGGACCCACAGATACGCAGTATTTT,CASSRWTGPTDTQYF
TRBV10-3,TRBJ2-2,-,many,TGTGCCATCACAGGGATCACCGGGGAGCTGTTTTTT,CAITGITGELFF
TRBV5-1,TRBJ1-5,-,few,TGCGCCAGCAGCTTTTCGGGGGATGATCAGCCCCAGCATTTT,CASSFSGDDQPQHF
TRBV5-1,TRBJ1-3,TRBD1,-,TGCGCCAGCAGCTTGGTCGGGACAGGGTTTGGAAACACCATATATTTT,CASSLVGTGFGNTIYF
TRBV5-1,TRBJ1-1,TRBD1,many,TGCGCCAGCAGCGTTACCGGGACAGTGGGCACTGAAGCTTTCTTT,CASSVTGTVGTEAFF
TRBV4-3,TRBJ2-7,-,-,TGCGCCAGCAGCCCGTCCTTCGGGACGGGATACGAGCAGTACTTC,CASSPSFGTGYEQYF
TRBV12-3/TRBV12-4,TRBJ1-5,-,few,TGTGCCAGCAGTTTGTCAGTAAATATGAATCAGCCCCAGCATTTT,CASSLSVNMNQPQHF
TRBV6-5,TRBJ1-6,-,-,TGTGCCAGCAGTCTCGGGGGAGGGCCGGGGAGCTCCTATAATTCACCCCTCCACTTT,CASSLGGGPGSSYNSPLHF
TRBV5-1,TRBJ2-1,-,-,TGCGCCAGCAGCACTGACTACTCCTACAATGAGCAGTTCTTC,CASSTDYSYNEQFF
TRBV5-6,TRBJ2-1,-,few,TGTGCCAGCAGCCGCAGGGAGGTGATCTTTGAGCAGTTCTTC,CASSRREVIFEQFF
TRBV7-2,TRBJ1-1,TRBD1,few,TGTGCCAGCAGCTTATACCTACAGGGGGCGCAGGCTTTCTTT,CASSLYLQGAQAFF
TRBV6-2/TRBV6-3,TRBJ2-5,-,-,TGTGCCAGCAGTGACAGCCCGGGGACCCAGTACTTC,CASSDSPGTQYF
TRBV28,TRBJ2-5,TRBD1,-,TGTCGGACAGGGAAACTTCAAGAGACCCAGTACTTC,CRTGKLQETQYF
TRBV7-2,TRBJ2-5,TRBD2,few,TGTGCCAGCAGCTTTGAGCGGGAGGGCCTGCACTTC,CASSFEREGLHF
TRBV5-6,TRBJ2-1,TRBD2,-,TGTGCCAGCAGCTTGGCCGTACGCATAGCGGGGGGGCTGAGTGAGCAGTTCTTC,CASSLAVRIAGGLSEQFF
TRBV9,TRBJ2-1,TRBD1,few,TGTGCCAGCAGTCACGGACAGGATGCTCGCTCCTACAATGAGCAGTTCTTC,CASSHGQDARSYNEQFF
TRBV19,TRBJ2-1,TRBD2,many,TGTGCCAGTAGTAGAACTAGCGGGGACCACAATGAGCAGTTCTTC,CASSRTSGDHNEQFF
TRBV12-3/TRBV12-4,TRBJ1-2,-,few,TGTGCCAGCAGCCCGTACGGGGATGGCTACACCTTC,CASSPYGDGYTF
TRBV7-9,TRBJ1-1,-,many,TGCGCCAGCAGCCTGGGAGGGGTTGAAGCTTTCTTT,CASSLGGVEAFF
TRBV20-1,TRBJ2-5,TRBD1,-,TGCAGTGCAACTGTCGGGACAGGAATCCAGACCCAGTACTTC,CSATVGTGIQTQYF
TRBV4-1,TRBJ2-1,TRBD2,-,TGCGCCAGCAGCCAGAGCACTACTAGCGGGGCTCTCAATGAGCAGTTCTTC,CASSQSTTSGALNEQFF
TRBV7-9,TRBJ2-3,TRBD2,-,TGTGCCAGCAGCCCCGGACTAGCGGGGGGGACTTTCACAGATACGCAGTATTTT,CASSPGLAGGTFTDTQYF
TRBV6-5,TRBJ2-1,TRBD1,few,TGTGCCAGCAGGCGTAGGGGGGACAGGGCCTACAATGAGCAGTTCTTC,CASRRRGDRAYNEQFF
TRBV6-5,TRBJ2-1,-,-,TGTGCCAGCAGTTACTCGAGCGCAGGAGGGACAACGCAGTTCTTC,CASSYSSAGGTTQFF
TRBV10-3,TRBJ1-5,TRBD1,few,TGTGCCATCAGGGAGGGGGCCTATCAGCCCCAGCATTTT,CAIREGAYQPQHF
TRBV2,TRBJ2-6,-,few,TGTGCCAGCAGTGGAGGCGCGAGTCGAGTTGGGGCCAACGTCCTGACTTTC,CASSGGASRVGANVLTF
TRBV11-1,TRBJ1-1,-,-,TGTGCCAGCAGCTTTTTTCACACTGAAGCTTTCTTT,CASSFFHTEAFF
TRBV7-2,TRBJ2-5,TRBD2,many,TGTGCCAGCTTGAGTCAGCGGGGGGGGCAAGAGACCCAGTACTTC,CASLSQRGGQETQYF
TRBV15,TRBJ2-3,-,-,TGTGCCACCAGCGGAGGCCGTCGGCAGGGGTTCACAGATACGCAGTATTTT,CATSGGRRQGFTDTQYF
TRBV25-1,TRBJ1-1,-,-,TGTGCCAGCAGTGACCTCGAGGGCTTGAACACTGAAGCTTTCTTT,CASSDLEGLNTEAFF
TRBV20-1,TRBJ1-1,-,few,TGCAGTGCTAGTAACGGCCCGAACACTGAAGCTTTCTTT,CSASNGPNTEAFF
TRBV6-2/TRBV6-3,TRBJ2-3,TRBD1,-,TGTGCCAGCAGTTACGGGACAGTCAGCACAGATACGCAGTATTTT,CASSYGTVSTDTQYF
TRBV5-6,TRBJ1-1,-,few,TGTGCCAGCAGCTCGCACGCTGAAGCTTTCTTT,CASSSHAEAFF
TRBV14,TRBJ2-1,TRBD2,-,TGTGCCAGCAGCCGACTAGCGGGCGAGGTTATTGAGCAGTTCTTC,CASSRLAGEVIEQFF
TRBV5-6,TRBJ2-3,-,-,TGTGCCAGCAGCTTGGTTAGTTGGACGGGGCTGGATACGCAGTATTTT,CASSLVSWTGLDTQYF
TRBV5-1,TRBJ2-3,TRBD2,few,TGCGCCAGCAGCTTGGGGGCGATTAGCGGGACGGATACGCAGTATTTT,CASSLGAISGTDTQYF
TRBV28,TRBJ1-3,-,-,TGTGCCAGCACCCGAAGGGGTTCTGGAAACACCATATATTTT,CASTRRGSGNTIYF
TRBV7-8,TRBJ2-1,-,few,TGTGCCAGCAACTTAGGGGGAGACTCCTACAATGAGCAGTTCTTC,CASNLGGDSYNEQFF
TRBV6-2/TRBV6-3,TRBJ2-2,TRBD2,few,TGTGCCAGCAGTTACCCGCGCGGCGGGGGGCAGAACACCGGGGAGCTGTTTTTT,CASSYPRGGGQNTGELFF
TRBV25-1,TRBJ2-7,-,-,TGTGCCAGCAGCCTACCCGGGGGCACGACCTACGAGCAGTACTTC,CASSLPGGTTYEQYF
TRBV14,TRBJ2-1,TRBD2,few,TGTGCCAGCAGCCAGAAAACCACTAGCGGGGCCTACAATGAGCAGTTCTTC,CASSQKTTSGAYNEQFF
TRBV7-9,TRBJ2-3,-,-,TGTGCCAGCAGCTTAGGTCGTCGGCTAGTCGTGCCAGATACGCAGTATTTT,CASSLGRRLVVPDTQYF
TRBV29-1,TRBJ2-5,-,-,TGCAGCGCCGGGTTCACCCAAGAGACCCAGTACTTC,CSAGFTQETQYF
TRBV6-6,TRBJ2-5,TRBD2,-,TGTGCCAGCAGTTACTTTAGGCTAGCGGGGCGGGAGACCCAGTACTTC,CASSYFRLAGRETQYF
TRBV2,TRBJ2-5,-,-,TGTGCCAGCAGGAGGGGACCGGCGAGTGGGGCCCAGTACTTC,CASRRGPASGAQYF
TRBV5-1,TRBJ2-1,TRBD1,-,TGCGCCAGCAGCTTAGGACAGGGGAAATTAAATGAGCAGTTCTTC,CASSLGQGKLNEQFF
TRBV4-1,TRBJ1-4,-,-,TGCGCCAGCAGCGCAGGGACAAGCCGATGGGGAAAACTGTTTTTT,CASSAGTSRWGKLFF
TRBV7-3,TRBJ2-3,-,-,TGTGCCAGCAGCCCCATAGGGGCTAGCACAGATACGCAGTATTTT,CASSPIGASTDTQYF
TRBV28,TRBJ2-1,-,-,TGTGCCAGCAGTCACCGGAACTACGCTAATGAGCAGTTCTTC,CASSHRNYANEQFF
TRBV7-9,TRBJ2-1,TRBD1,-,TGTGCCAGCAGCCCAACCGGGACAGCTTACAATGAGCAGTTCTTC,CASSPTGTAYNEQFF
TRBV5-1,TRBJ2-2,-,-,TGCGCCAGCAGCATCAGGACGGGGCCTGGGCTGTTTTTT,CASSIRTGPGLFF
TRBV7-6,TRBJ2-1,-,few,TGTGCCAGCAGCTCGCAACCAGGGGTGGATGAGCAGTTCTTC,CASSSQPGVDEQFF
TRBV7-6,TRBJ2-2,-,few,TGTGCCAGCAGACCGAGGGCCGGGGAGCTGTTTTTT,CASRPRAGELFF
TRBV5-1,TRBJ2-1,-,many,TGCGCCAGCAGCCGCTATTCTACGCGGAGCTCCTACAATGAGCAGTTCTTC,CASSRYSTRSSYNEQFF
TRBV7-8,TRBJ2-2,-,few,TGTGCCAGCAGCTCCCGGGGAGGCGGCACCGGGGAGCTGTTTTTT,CASSSRGGGTGELFF
TRBV18,TRBJ1-1,-,-,TGTGCCAGCTCACCAAATCCCGGCACTGAAGCTTTCTTT,CASSPNPGTEAFF